These 21 T cell receptor beta chains came from one sample sequenced in a study of blood T cells in healthy people across ages. The use of a sample-barcoded 5' primer and a J-beta primer mix characterized a second PCR of 7 to 11 cycles. TCRdb re-called the 5' RACE reads with MiXCR, one entry per CDR3 protein. The sample has about 1.8 million distinct CDR3 sequences, approximately 50% seen once. Material for sequencing was blood. Receptor source: a middle-aged woman in good health.

The CDR3 DNA follows: TGTGCCAGCAGCTTAGGTGGGAGGTCGAAGTCGTGGGGCCCCGGGACCCAGTACTTC. Encoded protein: CASSLGGRSKSWGPGTQYF. The gene calls are TRBV7-9 and TRBJ2-5; the D gene is possibly TRBD2 (6 bases). The CDR3 is made up of 19 amino acids. The V gene's germline CDR1 is SEHNR and CDR2 FQNEAQ (reference sequence). With 1 base removed from V and 7 bases from J, the gap between germline ends came to 28 bases.

Only a few counts were recorded for this clonotype. V usage is TRBV29-1 and J usage is TRBJ2-5; D is undetermined. The CDR3 has 12 residues. The germline CDR1 and CDR2 sequences are SQVTM and ANQGSEA. Trimming cost V 4 bases and J 1 base, with 7 bases left between them. CDR3 nucleotides: TGCAGCGTTGTGGTTAGCCAAGAGACCCAGTACTTC. Translation gives CSVVVSQETQYF.

V and J are TRBV11-2 and TRBJ2-1; 9 bases match TRBD1. The CDR3 loop spans 14 amino acids. CDR1 and CDR2 (germline): SGHAT, FQNNGV. V shed 4 bases, J shed 6 bases, and the junction held 4 bases outside the gene matches. The CDR3 DNA reads as TGTGCCAGCAGCTCACCACAGGGGGCCAATGAGCAGTTCTTC. Its translation is CASSSPQGANEQFF.

There are a few counts of this clonotype. The rearrangement joins TRBV7-2 to TRBJ2-5; 11 nucleotides match TRBD1. The J call may be faulty, since TRBJ2-7 better matches the DNA end. The CDR3 has 14 residues. Germline V gene sequence: CDR1 SGHTA, CDR2 FQGNSA. The CDR3 reads CASSWTGGGYEQYF. DNA for the CDR3: TGTGCCAGCAGCTGGACAGGGGGCGGGTACGAGCAGTACTTC.

V usage is TRBV28 and J usage is TRBJ2-1; 11 nucleotides align to TRBD2. V trimming: 7 bases; J trimming: 2 bases; junction bases outside the gene matches: 7. CDR3 length: 16 residues. Germline-derived CDR1 and CDR2 are MDHEN and SYDVKM. The CDR3 is CASTRSGGGTYNEQFF. Here the CDR3 DNA reads TGTGCCAGCACCCGTAGCGGGGGGGGTACCTACAATGAGCAGTTCTTC.

This clonotype was seen more than once but under ten times. It may be a read error: a sequence one base away is much more abundant. This sequence joins TRBV7-2 and TRBJ2-1; TRBD2 agrees at 13 bases. The CDR3 extends over 15 amino acids. V lost 5 bases and J lost 6; bases outside the gene matches: 4. Per the germline V gene, CDR1 is SGHTA and CDR2 is FQGNSA. The CDR3 protein is CASSTTSGGANEQFF. The CDR3 DNA reads TGTGCCAGCAGCACCACTAGCGGGGGGGCCAATGAGCAGTTCTTC. The full variable domain, with the rest looked up from reference TRBV7-2 and TRBJ2-1, is GAGVSQSPSNKVTEKGKDVELRCDPISGHTALYWYRQSLGQGLEFLIYFQGNSAPDKSGLPSDRFSAERTGGSVSTLTIQRTQQEDSAVYLCASSTTSGGANEQFFGPGTRLTVL.

The chain employs TRBV5-1 and TRBJ2-7; D could derive from TRBD1 or TRBD2 (5 bases each). Germline values: CDR1 SGHRS, CDR2 YFSETQ. The V end was cut by 8 bases, the J end by 0 bases, with 12 bases between. The CDR3 consists of 13 residues. The CDR3: CASTGQISYEQYF. As DNA, the CDR3 is TGCGCCAGTACGGGGCAGATCTCCTACGAGCAGTACTTC.

V gene TRBV7-2 combines with J gene TRBJ2-5; D uncertain. Germline V gives CDR1 SGHTA, CDR2 FQGNSA. The CDR3 contains 13 residues. With 2 bases removed from V and 1 base from J, the gap between germline ends came to 5 bases. The CDR3 DNA reads TGTGCCAGCAGCTTAATCTTCCAAGAGACCCAGTACTTC. Protein product: CASSLIFQETQYF.

There are a few counts of this clonotype. The V and J genes are TRBV5-1 and TRBJ1-2; D remains ambiguous. CDR1 and CDR2 (germline): SGHRS, YFSETQ. Trimming removed 0 bases from V and 8 bases from J, with 14 bases in between. This CDR3 spans 14 amino acids. The CDR3 loop is CASSLAALTKGYTF. In nucleotides, the CDR3 is TGCGCCAGCAGCTTGGCGGCCTTAACGAAGGGCTACACCTTC.

This clonotype was picked up a small number of times. This chain uses TRBV12-3 or TRBV12-4 with TRBJ2-6; 7 bases map to TRBD1. The CDR3 spans 17 residues. V lost 5 bases, J lost 2 bases, and 9 bases stayed unmatched. CDR3 region: CASSPWTGGAGANVLTF. Here the CDR3 DNA reads TGTGCCAGCAGTCCGTGGACAGGTGGGGCTGGGGCCAACGTCCTGACTTTC.

The chain has TRBV6-2 or TRBV6-3 and TRBJ2-7; 9 bases are shared with TRBD1. The CDR3 covers 20 residues. CDR1 MNHEY and CDR2 SVGEGT come from the germline V gene. Trimming took 2 bases from V and 0 from J; bases not matched to a gene: 17. The CDR3 region is CASSYLWGTGRFRGSYEQYF. CDR3 bases: TGTGCCAGCAGTTACCTCTGGGGGACAGGGAGGTTTCGGGGCTCCTACGAGCAGTACTTC.

The V and J genes are TRBV29-1 and TRBJ2-1; TRBD1 matches 9 bases. J was trimmed by 5 bases and V by 4 bases; bases with no gene match: 6. Germline V gene data show CDR1 as SQVTM and CDR2 as ANQGSEA. The CDR3 consists of 14 residues. The CDR3 nucleotides read TGCAGCGTTGCCGGGACAGGGAGGAACAATGAGCAGTTCTTC. As protein: CSVAGTGRNNEQFF.

This chain connects TRBV28 to TRBJ1-1; weak D call: TRBD1 (5 bases). Per the germline V gene, CDR1 is MDHEN and CDR2 is SYDVKM. Trimming pared 6 bases from V and 6 bases from J, leaving 29 bases between. CDR3 length: 18 residues. The CDR3 region has the DNA TGTGCCAGCAGCCGTCCCCGGGGAGGGGCGAGTATGAAATCTGAAGCTTTCTTT. Translated: CASSRPRGGASMKSEAFF.

The chain carries TRBV27 and TRBJ2-4; D perhaps matches TRBD2 (7 bases). The J call may be mistaken, given a closer DNA end match to TRBJ2-5. The length of the CDR3 is 14 residues. Looked up from germline, CDR1 is MNHEY and CDR2 is SMNVEV (reference sequence). The CDR3 spells CASSWGGPRETQYF. The CDR3, as DNA: TGTGCCAGCAGTTGGGGGGGGCCGAGGGAGACCCAGTACTTC.

This rearrangement joins TRBV5-1 to TRBJ2-1; D is uncertain. The DNA end favors TRBJ2-7, so the J call may be wrong. The CDR3 runs 15 residues. The germline V gene encodes CDR1 SGHRS and CDR2 YFSETQ. The CDR3 coding sequence is TGCGCCAGCAACCCCTCGCGGACCGGCGTCAATGAGCAGTACTTC. It specifies CASNPSRTGVNEQYF.

This clonotype was counted a few times. The chain joins TRBV2 to TRBJ2-7; D may be TRBD1 (6 bases). The germline V gene encodes CDR1 SNHLY and CDR2 FYNNEI. V gave up 6 bases and J gave up 3 bases, with 12 bases separating them. The CDR3 consists of 13 residues. The CDR3 DNA is TGTGCCAGCAGGGAGGACAGAAGCTACGAGCAGTACTTC. This encodes CASREDRSYEQYF.

J is TRBJ1-1 and V is TRBV12-3 or TRBV12-4, with D unresolved. Trimming removed 3 bases from V and 1 base from J, with 3 bases in between. The CDR3 extends over 12 amino acids. The CDR3 nucleotides are TGTGCCAGCAGTTTCGCGAACACTGAAGCTTTCTTT. This gives the protein CASSFANTEAFF.

This clonotype was counted a few times. The chain's CDR3 is CATSDAPTGYGYTF. CDR3 coding DNA: TGTGCCACCAGTGACGCTCCCACGGGCTATGGCTACACCTTC. This rearrangement joins TRBV24-1 to TRBJ1-2; D uncertain. The CDR3 has 14 residues. Germline loops: CDR1 KGHDR, CDR2 SFDVKD. V was clipped by 4 bases and J by 4 bases, with 12 bases between them.

With regard to this clonotype: A junction end diverges from the germline sequence, so it may reflect a read error. The CDR3 sequence: CRVESGDDTQYF. The CDR3, as DNA: TGCCGCGTTGAGTCCGGGGATGATACGCAGTATTTT. The chain combines TRBV29-1 with TRBJ2-3; D may be TRBD2 (5 bases). CDR1 SQVTM and CDR2 ANQGSEA come from the germline V gene. The length of the CDR3 is 12 residues.

This clonotype has only a few counts. The chain combines TRBV5-6 with TRBJ2-4; D unresolved. The V end was cut by 3 bases, the J end by 0 bases, with 7 bases between. CDR3 length equals 14 residues. Germline-derived CDR1 and CDR2 are SGHDT and YYEEEE. DNA for the CDR3: TGTGCCAGCAGCTCCACGTTAGCCAAAAACATTCAGTACTTC. Translation gives CASSSTLAKNIQYF.

Notes on this clonotype: A much more abundant neighbour one base away suggests this may be a read error. The conserved phenylalanine or tryptophan normally closing the CDR3 is absent here, so this likely arose from a read error. The chain has TRBV9 and TRBJ2-7, with TRBD2 matching 7 bases. Germline V gene sequence: CDR1 SGDLS, CDR2 YYNGEE. J lost 1 base, V lost 2 bases, and 6 bases had no gene match. This CDR3 comprises 15 residues. This CDR3 is CASSVGGGGSYEQYC. DNA for the CDR3: TGTGCCAGCAGCGTGGGCGGCGGGGGTTCCTACGAGCAGTACTGC.